This T cell receptor (beta chain) was profiled in a study of blood T cell repertoires in COVID-19. The repertoire was sequenced with immunoSEQ multiplex PCR; TCRdb's copy has only in-frame clones and lacks some. The sample lists roughly 64,000 clones; 80% to 90% were seen once. V was shortened by 0 bases and J by 8 bases, with 18 bases between the two germline ends. The CDR3 has 16 residues. Germline lookup yields CDR1 SGHRS and CDR2 YFSETQ. The sample was peripheral blood. This chain uses TRBV5-1 with TRBJ1-3, with D unresolved. This receptor was taken from a man in his fifties with active COVID-19. CDR3 protein: CASSLAPGLAGDTIYF. CDR3 nucleotide sequence: TGCGCCAGCAGCTTGGCGCCCGGACTGGCCGGGGACACCATATATTTT.